This T cell receptor (beta chain) derives from a study of beta chain features in type 1 diabetes. Investigators reverse transcribed all isolated RNA, so they sequenced expressed TCRB transcripts. Measured with immunoSEQ multiplex PCR; TCRdb has only the in-frame clones, and not every one. The table shows a few hundred thousand clones, with over 13% occurring only once. Trimming took off 1 base at V and 2 bases at J, with 7 bases between the two ends. Germline V gives CDR1 SGHNT, CDR2 YYREEE (reference sequence). CDR3 length: 14 residues. The sample consisted of naive CD4+ T cells from blood. The clonotype originates from a woman between 18 and 29 years old in good health. V usage is TRBV5-4 and J usage is TRBJ1-3, with no clear D. This CDR3 reads CASSLPGPGNTIYF. In DNA form, the CDR3 reads TGTGCCAGCAGCTTGCCTGGGCCTGGAAACACCATATATTTT.